These 15 T cell receptor beta chains originate from one sample sequenced in a study of blood T cell repertoires in COVID-19. Sequencing was performed with immunoSEQ multiplex PCR; in TCRdb, only in-frame clones are kept and a portion is missing. The sample records under 300,000 clones, 88% being singletons. The sample comprised PBMCs or T cells enriched from blood (not recorded which). Receptor source: a woman aged 40 to 55 who had been exposed to COVID-19.

This clone was counted only a few times. The chain uses TRBV6-5 and TRBJ1-1; TRBD1 agrees at 7 bases. The germline gives CDR1 MNHEY, CDR2 SVGAGI. V gave up 6 bases and J gave up 4 bases; unmatched junction bases: 11. The CDR3 is made up of 15 amino acids. The CDR3 DNA follows: TGTGCCAGCAGCCCGAGACAGGGACGGACCACTGAAGCTTTCTTT. It translates to CASSPRQGRTTEAFF.

The chain has TRBV6-5 and TRBJ1-6, with 7 bases lining up with TRBD1. V was pared by 8 bases and J by 7 bases, with 11 bases of the junction left unmatched. This CDR3 has 15 residues. Germline assignment: CDR1 MNHEY and CDR2 SVGAGI. CDR3 loop: CASRRTGEGNSPLHF. CDR3 sequence (DNA): TGTGCCAGCCGCAGAACAGGGGAAGGCAATTCACCCCTCCACTTT.

The chain couples TRBV6-2 or TRBV6-3 to TRBJ1-4, with D unclear. Trimming pared 0 bases from V and 0 bases from J, leaving 17 bases between. The CDR3 consists of 19 residues. Germline values: CDR1 MNHEY, CDR2 SVGEGT. The CDR3 region has the DNA TGTGCCAGCAGTTACTCGAGCGCTAGACCCATTCCAACTAATGAAAAACTGTTTTTT. Its translation is CASSYSSARPIPTNEKLFF.

V is TRBV28 and J is TRBJ1-1, with 7 bases matching TRBD1. V was pared by 5 bases and J by 1 base, with 4 bases of the junction left unmatched. Germline V lookup: CDR1 MDHEN, CDR2 SYDVKM. The CDR3 covers 14 residues. CDR3: CASSPGQENTEAFF. The CDR3 coding sequence is TGTGCCAGCAGTCCTGGACAGGAGAACACTGAAGCTTTCTTT.

There are a few counts of this clone. This chain links TRBV6-6 with TRBJ1-1; D possibly corresponds to TRBD1 (5 bases). V was clipped by 6 bases and J by 8 bases, with 19 bases between them. The CDR3 is 14 amino acids. Germline lookup yields CDR1 MNHNY and CDR2 SVGAGI (reference sequence). The CDR3 here is CASSPTVGGGEAFF. CDR3 in DNA: TGTGCCAGCAGCCCTACAGTGGGGGGAGGCGAAGCTTTCTTT.

V gene TRBV6-5 combines with J gene TRBJ2-7; maybe TRBD1 (5 bases). V lost 1 base, J lost 2 bases, and 12 bases lay in between. Per the germline V gene, CDR1 is MNHEY and CDR2 is SVGAGI. The CDR3 is 15 amino acids. The CDR3 here is CASSYLTVPTYEQYF. CDR3 sequence (DNA): TGTGCCAGCAGTTACTTGACAGTCCCAACCTACGAGCAGTACTTC.

This clone has just a few counts. V and J are TRBV5-1 and TRBJ1-1, with D tentatively TRBD1 (5 bases). Germline assignment: CDR1 SGHRS and CDR2 YFSETQ. Trimming took 0 bases from V and 3 from J, leaving 6 bases between them. The CDR3 is made up of 13 amino acids. The DNA of the CDR3 is TGCGCCAGCAGCTTGGGACAGTACACTGAAGCTTTCTTT. This codes for CASSLGQYTEAFF. Combining the CDR3 with reference TRBV5-1 and TRBJ1-1 gives the whole variable domain KAGVTQTPRYLIKTRGQQVTLSCSPISGHRSVSWYQQTPGQGLQFLFEYFSETQRNKGNFPGRFSGRQFSNSRSEMNVSTLELGDSALYLCASSLGQYTEAFFGQGTRLTVV.

This clone showed up just once. This rearrangement joins TRBV3-1 (or the pseudogene TRBV3-2) to TRBJ1-4; no firm D call. The CDR3 is made up of 16 amino acids. Germline CDR1 is LGHDT and CDR2 is YNNKEL (reference sequence). The V and J ends lost 0 bases and 4 bases respectively, with 12 bases between them. Written as DNA, the CDR3 is TGTGCCAGCAGCCAAGATAACGGGAAGTATAATGAAAAACTGTTTTTT. It specifies CASSQDNGKYNEKLFF.

The chain has TRBV5-1 and TRBJ1-2; 8 nucleotides line up with TRBD1. In germline, CDR1 is SGHRS, CDR2 YFSETQ. The V and J ends lost 3 bases and 3 bases, in that order; junction bases with no gene match: 1. The CDR3 loop spans 13 amino acids. The CDR3 coding sequence is TGCGCCAGCAGCTCGGACAGGGACTATGGCTACACCTTC. Amino acid sequence: CASSSDRDYGYTF. Full variable domain (missing parts from reference TRBV5-1 and TRBJ1-2): KAGVTQTPRYLIKTRGQQVTLSCSPISGHRSVSWYQQTPGQGLQFLFEYFSETQRNKGNFPGRFSGRQFSNSRSEMNVSTLELGDSALYLCASSSDRDYGYTFGSGTRLTVV.

The chain links TRBV30 to TRBJ1-2; possibly TRBD1 for D (6 bases). Trimming took off 0 bases at V and 8 bases at J, with 13 bases between the two ends. CDR3 length equals 13 residues. CDR1 is GTSNPN and CDR2 is SVGIG in the germline V gene (reference sequence). The CDR3 DNA reads TGTGCCTGGAGTGTAACAGGGACGTACGGCTACACCTTC. Encoded protein: CAWSVTGTYGYTF.

The chain is built from TRBV7-9 and TRBJ2-3, with TRBD2 matching 10 bases. V lost 1 base, J lost 13 bases, and 14 bases stayed unmatched. This CDR3 contains 16 residues. CDR1 is SEHNR, CDR2 FQNEAQ, per germline (reference sequence). Here the CDR3 DNA reads TGTGCCAGCAGCTTAGAGACTCGGACTAGCGGCCTCAAGGAGTATTTT. The encoded protein is CASSLETRTSGLKEYF.

The chain carries TRBV3-1 (or the pseudogene TRBV3-2) and TRBJ1-2, with 11 bases that match TRBD1. V trimming: 8 bases; J trimming: 4 bases; junction bases outside the gene matches: 6. In germline, CDR1 is LGHDT, CDR2 YNNKEL (reference sequence). CDR3 size: 14 residues. The CDR3 protein is CASGDRGRIYGYTF. In DNA form, the CDR3 reads TGTGCCAGCGGGGACAGGGGGAGGATCTATGGCTACACCTTC.

The chain is built from TRBV25-1 and TRBJ1-2; D not certain. The CDR3 runs to 14 residues. V lost 6 bases to trimming and J lost 2 bases, with 13 bases between them. Germline V gives CDR1 MGHDK, CDR2 SYGVNS. The CDR3, as DNA: TGTGCCAGCAGGGGAGACCTGAAAAACTATGGCTACACCTTC. Encoded protein: CASRGDLKNYGYTF.

This clone has just one count. Here the CDR3 DNA reads TGTGCCAGCAGCCTAGGGGCCGGGAACACCGGGGAGCTGTTTTTT. It encodes CASSLGAGNTGELFF. The chain is built from TRBV7-3 and TRBJ2-2; D perhaps matches TRBD1 (5 bases). The CDR3 length is 15 residues. V dropped 5 bases and J dropped 1 base, with 11 bases sitting between them. Germline V lookup: CDR1 SGHTA, CDR2 FQGTGA.

V is TRBV24-1 and J is TRBJ2-1; D is possibly TRBD2 (6 bases). CDR3 length: 16 residues. The V end lost 1 base, the J end lost 1 base, and 10 bases lay between the germline ends. Per germline, CDR1 KGHDR and CDR2 SFDVKD. CDR3 bases: TGTGCCACCAGTGATTTTTCGGGAGATTCCTACAATGAGCAGTTCTTC. It translates to CATSDFSGDSYNEQFF.